The 26 T cell receptor beta chains presented below share a single source sample, sequenced in a study of OX40 agonist ivuxolimab in advanced cancers. Profiled with immunoSEQ multiplex PCR; TCRdb holds only in-frame clones, not every one. Among about 80,000 clones, just over 85% were seen once, and the ten largest hold 2%. This specimen consisted of CD4+ or CD8+ T cells sorted from blood, obtained in a trial of the OX40 agonist ivuxolimab. The receptors originated from an adult with an advanced solid tumor such as melanoma, head and neck, liver or kidney cancer.

The V and J genes are TRBV2 and TRBJ2-3; 10 bases agree with TRBD1. Losses at the gene ends were 7 bases for V and 5 bases for J; bases not matched to a gene: 3. The germline gives CDR1 SNHLY, CDR2 FYNNEI. The CDR3 has 13 residues. The chain's CDR3 is CASTRTGGDTQYF. Here the CDR3 DNA reads TGTGCCAGCACCAGGACAGGGGGAGATACGCAGTATTTT. The full variable domain, with the rest looked up from reference TRBV2 and TRBJ2-3, is EPEVTQTPSHQVTQMGQEVILRCVPISNHLYFYWYRQILGQKVEFLVSFYNNEISEKSEIFDDQFSVERPDGSNFTLKIRSTKLEDSAMYFCASTRTGGDTQYFGPGTRLTVL.

This chain uses TRBV7-2 with TRBJ2-4; the match to TRBD1 covers 9 bases. Germline V gene data show CDR1 as SGHTA and CDR2 as FQGNSA. Trimming took 5 bases from V and 8 from J; bases not matched to a gene: 7. The CDR3 loop spans 14 amino acids. CDR3 nucleotide sequence: TGTGCCAGCAGCCCCAGAGGGGACAGGGACATTCAGTACTTC. As protein: CASSPRGDRDIQYF.

This clone was observed a handful of times. The chain uses TRBV27 and TRBJ1-1; D call uncertain. The V end was cut by 5 bases, the J end by 0 bases, with 13 bases between. This CDR3 region has 15 residues. Germline-derived CDR1 and CDR2 are MNHEY and SMNVEV (reference sequence). The CDR3: CASSPVTLMNTEAFF. The CDR3 DNA follows: TGTGCCAGCAGTCCCGTTACACTCATGAACACTGAAGCTTTCTTT.

This chain links TRBV5-4 with TRBJ2-4; unclear D gene. Trimming took off 0 bases at V and 11 bases at J, with 6 bases between the two ends. Germline CDR1 is SGHNT and CDR2 is YYREEE (reference sequence). The CDR3 is made up of 11 amino acids. Here the CDR3 reads CASSLGVVQYF. CDR3 coding DNA: TGTGCCAGCAGCTTGGGGGTTGTTCAGTACTTC.

The count of this clone is one. This sequence joins TRBV5-4 and TRBJ1-5, with D tentatively TRBD1 (5 bases). CDR1 is SGHNT, CDR2 YYREEE, per germline (reference sequence). The CDR3 length is 13 residues. V was pared by 4 bases and J by 9 bases, with 14 bases between. CDR3 in DNA: TGTGCCAGCAGCCAAGAAAGGGGTATGCCCCAGCATTTT. Its translation is CASSQERGMPQHF.

This chain uses TRBV5-1 with TRBJ1-3, with D possibly TRBD1 on 5 matching bases. The V end was cut by 4 bases, the J end by 2 bases, with 13 bases between. The CDR3 loop spans 15 amino acids. Germline V gene sequence: CDR1 SGHRS, CDR2 YFSETQ. This chain's CDR3 is CASSHGHEAGNTIYF. The CDR3 DNA reads TGCGCCAGCAGCCACGGACACGAGGCTGGAAACACCATATATTTT.

This chain connects TRBV7-2 to TRBJ2-3; D is unresolved. V lost 2 bases and J lost 0, with 6 bases in between. CDR1 and CDR2 from the germline V gene are SGHTA and FQGNSA. CDR3 size: 14 residues. The CDR3 sequence: CASSLMSSTDTQYF. As DNA, the CDR3 is TGTGCCAGCAGCTTAATGTCAAGCACAGATACGCAGTATTTT.

This sequence joins TRBV4-3 and TRBJ2-7; no firm D call. This CDR3 comprises 14 residues. The V and J ends lost 4 bases and 3 bases respectively, with 13 bases between them. Germline loops: CDR1 LGHNA, CDR2 YSLEER. The DNA for the CDR3 is TGCGCCAGCAGCCTCACACAGAGAAACTACGAGCAGTACTTC. Protein: CASSLTQRNYEQYF.

V is TRBV5-5 and J is TRBJ2-1; 8 bases line up with TRBD1. The CDR3 runs to 15 residues. From germline, CDR1 is SGHKS and CDR2 YYEKEE (reference sequence). Trimming cost V 5 bases and J 4 bases; bases outside gene matches: 8. CDR3 amino acids: CASRGPDRVYNEQFF. The CDR3 DNA reads as TGTGCCAGCAGGGGGCCGGACAGGGTTTACAATGAGCAGTTCTTC.

V is TRBV29-1 and J is TRBJ2-3, with 16 nucleotides matching TRBD2. The J segment lost 4 bases and the V segment lost 3 bases, leaving 1 base of the junction unmatched. Per the germline V gene, CDR1 is SQVTM and CDR2 is ANQGSEA. The CDR3 has 15 residues. This CDR3 is CSVEGLAGGPDTQYF. The CDR3, as DNA: TGCAGCGTTGAGGGACTAGCGGGGGGGCCAGATACGCAGTATTTT.

The gene calls are TRBV18 and TRBJ2-7; 10 bases fit TRBD1. This CDR3 contains 16 residues. Trimming took 0 bases from V and 6 from J; bases not matched to a gene: 8. The V gene's germline CDR1 is KGHSH and CDR2 LQKENI. The CDR3 DNA reads as TGTGCCAGCTCACCACCGCTGGGACAGGGGAACCCCGAGCAGTACTTC. Protein: CASSPPLGQGNPEQYF. The complete variable domain, with remaining parts taken from reference TRBV18 and TRBJ2-7, reads NAGVMQNPRHLVRRRGQEARLRCSPMKGHSHVYWYRQLPEEGLKFMVYLQKENIIDESGMPKERFSAEFPKEGPSILRIQQVVRGDSAAYFCASSPPLGQGNPEQYFGPGTRLTVT.

This clone showed up just once. The CDR3 loop reads CASSLGGTGNQPQHF. The CDR3 bases are TGTGCCAGCAGTTTGGGGGGAACGGGCAATCAGCCCCAGCATTTT. This sequence joins TRBV28 and TRBJ1-5; tentative D call: TRBD1 (5 bases). Germline-derived CDR1 and CDR2 are MDHEN and SYDVKM. V lost 3 bases to trimming and J lost 2 bases, with 11 bases between them. The CDR3 extends over 15 amino acids.

CDR3 loop: CASSPGADTKGTF. DNA for the CDR3: TGCGCCAGCAGCCCGGGGGCCGACACAAAAGGTACCTTC. This chain uses TRBV5-1 with TRBJ1-2; D possibly corresponds to TRBD1 (6 bases). The V end lost 4 bases, the J end lost 14 bases, and 21 bases lay between the germline ends. CDR1 SGHRS and CDR2 YFSETQ come from the germline V gene. The CDR3 spans 13 residues.

This clone was seen only a few times. The chain has TRBV9 and TRBJ2-5; maybe TRBD2 (5 bases). The CDR3 spans 14 residues. Trimming stripped 0 bases from V and 3 bases from J, with 9 bases between. The V gene's germline CDR1 is SGDLS and CDR2 YYNGEE. CDR3 sequence (DNA): TGTGCCAGCAGCGTAGGATCGGGGAAAGAGACCCAGTACTTC. This translates into CASSVGSGKETQYF.

The genes are TRBV4-1 and TRBJ1-4; 8 bases line up with TRBD1. The germline V gene has CDR1 MGHRA and CDR2 YSYEKL. This CDR3 comprises 15 residues. After removal of 2 bases from V and 5 bases from J, the junction contained 4 bases not matched to a gene. CDR3 in amino acids: CASSQISGGNEKLFF. Here the CDR3 DNA reads TGCGCCAGCAGCCAAATCTCAGGGGGCAATGAAAAACTGTTTTTT.

This sequence joins TRBV7-5 and TRBJ2-5; the table's TRBD1 call for D was not verified on the DNA. TRBV7-5 is a pseudogene locus. The CDR3 is 18 amino acids. The CDR3 spells CASSRMVGTGDAQETQYF. In nucleotides, the CDR3 is TGTGCCAGCAGCAGAATGGTCGGGACAGGGGACGCTCAAGAGACCCAGTACTTC.

This rearrangement joins TRBV4-1 to TRBJ1-3; the D is unclear. The V end was cut by 0 bases, the J end by 4 bases, with 19 bases between. The CDR3 consists of 18 residues. Germline CDR1 is MGHRA and CDR2 is YSYEKL. CDR3 sequence (DNA): TGCGCCAGCAGCCAAGAAGCCTCCCCGGCAGGAGGAGGAAACACCATATATTTT. It specifies CASSQEASPAGGGNTIYF.

V is TRBV28 and J is TRBJ2-3; D possibly corresponds to TRBD2 (5 bases). Trimming shortened V by 1 base and J by 4 bases, and 9 bases separated the two germline ends. Germline V gives CDR1 MDHEN, CDR2 SYDVKM. This CDR3 is built from 14 residues. This CDR3 is CASSLSGKADTQYF. The CDR3, as DNA: TGTGCCAGCAGTTTATCCGGGAAGGCAGATACGCAGTATTTT.

The chain recombines TRBV9 with TRBJ1-6; D remains ambiguous. The germline V gene has CDR1 SGDLS and CDR2 YYNGEE. Trimming took 0 bases from V and 4 from J, leaving 2 bases between them. The CDR3 has 13 amino acids. CDR3 residues: CASSVDYNSPLHF. The CDR3 DNA reads as TGTGCCAGCAGCGTAGATTATAATTCACCCCTCCACTTT.

The CDR3 reads CASSLVAGRTYEQYF. In nucleotides, the CDR3 is TGTGCCAGCAGCTTAGTGGCTGGCAGAACCTACGAGCAGTACTTC. The chain has TRBV7-2 and TRBJ2-7; D not resolved. CDR1 is SGHTA, CDR2 FQGNSA, per germline. The CDR3 runs to 15 residues. V gave up 1 base and J gave up 2 bases, with 12 bases separating them.

The chain couples TRBV7-8 to TRBJ1-6; D gene ambiguous. The CDR3 totals 17 residues. Between the trimmed V and J ends, which lost 2 bases and 0 bases, there was a span of 11 bases. Germline V gene data show CDR1 as SGHVS and CDR2 as FQNEAQ. As DNA, the CDR3 is TGTGCCAGCAGCTTACCCTCCAGTAGCTCCTATAATTCACCCCTCCACTTT. Translation gives CASSLPSSSSYNSPLHF.

The chain employs TRBV19 and TRBJ1-2; D not resolved. The CDR3 contains 14 residues. The V gene's germline CDR1 is LNHDA and CDR2 SQIVND (reference sequence). The germline V and J ends were trimmed by 4 bases and 4 bases, with 13 bases remaining between them. DNA of the CDR3: TGTGCCAGTAGTAAGGGCCAGGCGGGCTATGGCTACACCTTC. This encodes CASSKGQAGYGYTF.

The chain couples TRBV28 to TRBJ1-3; D gene uncertain. The CDR3 runs to 14 residues. Germline V lookup: CDR1 MDHEN, CDR2 SYDVKM. CDR3 residues: CASSTGNSGNTIYF. The CDR3 DNA reads TGTGCTAGTTCGACGGGAAACTCTGGAAACACCATATATTTT.

This chain uses TRBV7-2 with TRBJ2-3; TRBD2 matches at 7 bases. Looked up from germline, CDR1 is SGHTA and CDR2 is FQGNSA. Unmatched junction bases numbered 11, after V lost 0 bases and J lost 2 bases. The CDR3 is made up of 18 amino acids. CDR3 residues: CASSLAVGRGVITDTQYF. In DNA, the CDR3 is TGTGCCAGCAGCTTAGCGGTCGGACGGGGGGTTATCACAGATACGCAGTATTTT.

The chain joins TRBV7-9 to TRBJ1-4; D not resolved. This CDR3 is 14 amino acids long. V was cut by 1 base and J by 8 bases, with 11 bases left in between. Germline assignment: CDR1 SEHNR and CDR2 FQNEAQ (reference sequence). DNA of the CDR3: TGTGCCAGCAGCTTAGGAGGTTCTGCGGAAAAACTGTTTTTT. It is translated as CASSLGGSAEKLFF.

Only a few counts were recorded for this clone. This chain joins TRBV29-1 and TRBJ1-2, with 8 bases aligning to TRBD1. CDR3 size: 15 residues. With V trimmed by 3 bases and J by 2 bases, 8 bases remained unmatched. Germline assignment: CDR1 SQVTM and CDR2 ANQGSEA. CDR3 loop: CSVDRSGQGNYGYTF. The CDR3 bases are TGCAGCGTTGACCGGTCCGGACAGGGAAACTATGGCTACACCTTC.